Presented here are 27 T cell receptor beta chains from one specimen sequenced in a study of T-cell reconstitution after alpha-beta-depleted transplantation in children. Researchers prepared the TCRbeta library using unique molecular identifiers, the study reports. Via MiXCR, TCRdb re-called the PCR reads, giving one row per CDR3 protein. The sample lists fewer than 500,000 distinct CDR3 sequences, 43% occurring once. The sample consisted of PBMCs, taken before TCRalphabeta/CD19-depleted stem cell transplant. Receptors originate from a girl aged 2 to 10 with aplastic anemia, due to receive a stem cell transplant.

This clonotype occurred once. The chain recombines TRBV27 with TRBJ1-5; possible D gene TRBD1, 5 bases. The CDR3 totals 14 residues. CDR1 and CDR2 from the germline V gene are MNHEY and SMNVEV (reference sequence). Trimming stripped 3 bases from V and 4 bases from J, with 10 bases between. CDR3 in DNA: TGTGCCAGCAGTTTTAGAGGGACTAATCAGCCCCAGCATTTT. It codes for CASSFRGTNQPQHF.

This sequence joins TRBV20-1 and TRBJ2-5; TRBD1 aligns across 8 bases. Germline CDR1 and CDR2: DFQATT and SNEGSKA (reference sequence). J gave up 4 bases and V 5 bases, and 6 bases lay outside the gene matches. The CDR3 is 13 amino acids. CDR3 DNA sequence: TGCAGTGCTCCCGGGACAGGACTAGAGACCCAGTACTTC. Amino acid sequence: CSAPGTGLETQYF.

This clonotype was counted a few times. V usage is TRBV13 and J usage is TRBJ2-7; 10 nucleotides agree with TRBD1. This CDR3 has 15 amino acids. Trimming took 5 bases from V and 7 from J; bases not matched to a gene: 11. Germline CDR1 reads PRHDT; CDR2 reads FYEKMQ (reference sequence). In nucleotides, the CDR3 is TGTGCCAGCAGCATCCCGGGACAGGGGAGGGTTGAGCAGTACTTC. Translating gives CASSIPGQGRVEQYF.

The gene calls are TRBV5-1 and TRBJ1-5, with D possibly matching TRBD1 (5 bases). V was cut by 4 bases and J by 2 bases, with 16 bases left in between. The CDR3 is 16 residues long. Germline CDR1 and CDR2: SGHRS and YFSETQ. The CDR3 reads CASSVGPQGGNQPQHF. CDR3 sequence (DNA): TGCGCCAGCAGCGTTGGACCTCAGGGAGGCAATCAGCCCCAGCATTTT.

This clonotype was seen repeatedly, ten times or more. The chain employs TRBV10-3 and TRBJ2-7; D may correspond to TRBD1 or TRBD2 (5 bases each). The V and J ends lost 6 bases and 6 bases respectively, with 15 bases between them. The germline CDR1 and CDR2 sequences are ENHRY and SYGVKD. CDR3 length equals 13 residues. As DNA, the CDR3 is TGTGCCATCAGGGGGACGGTGGACTCCGAGCAGTACTTC. This codes for CAIRGTVDSEQYF.

This clonotype came up a few times. The chain joins TRBV7-2 to TRBJ2-7; TRBD2 agrees at 7 bases. This CDR3 comprises 14 residues. Trimming at V came to 6 bases and at J to 0 bases, leaving 5 bases not matched to a gene. Germline CDR1 and CDR2: SGHTA and FQGNSA. The CDR3 nucleotides are TGTGCCAGCAGAGGGACTACGTCCTCCTACGAGCAGTACTTC. Protein product: CASRGTTSSYEQYF.

This clonotype was counted a few times. The CDR3 DNA reads as TGTGCCAGCAGCCCAGAGGGACTAGCGGTTCGAAGCTCCTACAATGAGCAGTTCTTC. It codes for CASSPEGLAVRSSYNEQFF. J is TRBJ2-1 and V is TRBV11-2, with TRBD2 matching over 11 bases. V lost 5 bases and J lost 0; bases outside the gene matches: 12. CDR1 is SGHAT, CDR2 FQNNGV, per germline. The CDR3 is made up of 19 amino acids.

The CDR3 reads CASSSSMGRGTQYF. The CDR3 DNA reads TGTGCCAGCAGCTCTAGCATGGGGAGAGGGACCCAGTACTTC. The gene calls are TRBV7-2 and TRBJ2-5; D may be TRBD2 (5 bases). Per the germline V gene, CDR1 is SGHTA and CDR2 is FQGNSA. V was trimmed by 4 bases and J by 7 bases, leaving 16 bases between them. The CDR3 has 14 residues.

The CDR3 is CASSRVFRTGIRNEQFF. The CDR3, as DNA: TGTGCCAGCAGCCGGGTCTTCAGGACAGGGATTCGGAATGAGCAGTTCTTC. V usage is TRBV3-1 and J usage is TRBJ2-1; 8 bases are a match to TRBD1. The germline CDR1 and CDR2 sequences are LGHDT and YNNKEL (reference sequence). V lost 4 bases and J lost 7; bases outside the gene matches: 15. The CDR3 is 17 amino acids.

This sequence joins TRBV20-1 and TRBJ2-1, with 7 bases lining up with TRBD2. CDR3 length: 14 residues. With V trimmed by 2 bases and J by 7 bases, 8 bases remained unmatched. The germline V gene encodes CDR1 DFQATT and CDR2 SNEGSKA (reference sequence). The CDR3 DNA reads TGCAGTGCTAGAAATTCGGGAGGTTCGAATGAGCAGTTCTTC. It codes for CSARNSGGSNEQFF.

This clonotype was seen many times. This chain uses TRBV10-3 with TRBJ1-6; D possibly corresponds to TRBD1 (6 bases). Germline V gives CDR1 ENHRY, CDR2 SYGVKD. Between the trimmed V and J ends, which lost 3 bases and 7 bases, there was a span of 13 bases. CDR3 length: 15 amino acids. The CDR3 sequence is CAISEGGGRNSPLHF. CDR3 in DNA: TGTGCCATCAGTGAAGGAGGGGGGCGGAATTCACCCCTCCACTTT.

This clonotype was seen ten or more times. The chain recombines TRBV5-1 with TRBJ1-5, with 9 bases aligning to TRBD1. Germline-derived CDR1 and CDR2 are SGHRS and YFSETQ. With V trimmed by 4 bases and J by 2 bases, 7 bases remained unmatched. CDR3 length: 16 residues. The CDR3 loop reads CASSLPGQGGNQPQHF. The CDR3 DNA reads as TGCGCCAGCAGCCTGCCGGGACAGGGTGGCAATCAGCCCCAGCATTTT. The full variable domain, with the rest looked up from reference TRBV5-1 and TRBJ1-5, is KAGVTQTPRYLIKTRGQQVTLSCSPISGHRSVSWYQQTPGQGLQFLFEYFSETQRNKGNFPGRFSGRQFSNSRSEMNVSTLELGDSALYLCASSLPGQGGNQPQHFGDGTRLSIL.

J is TRBJ1-5 and V is TRBV20-1; TRBD1 matches 9 bases. The CDR3 contains 14 residues. In germline, CDR1 is DFQATT, CDR2 SNEGSKA (reference sequence). Trimming took 4 bases from V and 7 from J; bases not matched to a gene: 8. CDR3 region: CSANRDRVGQPQHF. Written as DNA, the CDR3 is TGCAGTGCTAACCGGGACAGGGTGGGACAGCCCCAGCATTTT.

The gene calls are TRBV27 and TRBJ2-7, with 7 bases identical to TRBD1. This CDR3 region has 15 residues. Germline values: CDR1 MNHEY, CDR2 SMNVEV (reference sequence). The ends lost 7 bases at V and 6 bases at J; junction bases unmatched: 15. CDR3 bases: TGTGCCAGCAAGGGCTTAGGACAGGCCGAAGGCGAGCAGTACTTC. Translation: CASKGLGQAEGEQYF.

V gene TRBV20-1 combines with J gene TRBJ2-3; 11 positions agree with TRBD2. The germline gives CDR1 DFQATT, CDR2 SNEGSKA (reference sequence). The CDR3 length is 15 residues. V gave up 5 bases and J gave up 9 bases; unmatched junction bases: 13. The chain's CDR3 is CSASRLAGRGGTQYF. The CDR3 DNA reads as TGCAGTGCTTCCCGACTAGCGGGGAGGGGAGGGACGCAGTATTTT.

The rearrangement joins TRBV20-1 to TRBJ1-6; weak D call: TRBD1 (5 bases). The CDR3 has 17 residues. Germline-derived CDR1 and CDR2 are DFQATT and SNEGSKA (reference sequence). V was trimmed by 0 bases and J by 0 bases, leaving 12 bases between them. The CDR3 nucleotides are TGCAGTGCTAGAGACGCGGGGCCGAGCTCCTATAATTCACCCCTCCACTTT. It encodes CSARDAGPSSYNSPLHF.

The CDR3 DNA is TGTGCCAGCAGCCCGGGGGACGCAACTAATGAAAAACTGTTTTTT. This translates into CASSPGDATNEKLFF. The chain uses TRBV7-3 and TRBJ1-4; tentatively, D is TRBD1 (5 bases). Trimming shortened V by 5 bases and J by 0 bases, and 10 bases separated the two germline ends. The CDR3 sequence is 15 residues long. Germline assignment: CDR1 SGHTA and CDR2 FQGTGA.

V gene TRBV5-1 combines with J gene TRBJ2-7; 9 nucleotides match TRBD2. The CDR3 runs 15 residues. With V trimmed by 1 base and J by 7 bases, 9 bases remained unmatched. Germline assignment: CDR1 SGHRS and CDR2 YFSETQ. CDR3 region: CASSLNSGRRMEQYF. The CDR3 DNA follows: TGCGCCAGCAGCTTGAACAGCGGGAGGAGAATGGAGCAGTACTTC.

The chain couples TRBV7-9 to TRBJ1-4; D unresolved. Germline CDR1 and CDR2: SEHNR and FQNEAQ (reference sequence). The CDR3 runs to 17 residues. Trimming removed 3 bases at V and 0 bases at J, with 14 bases between. CDR3 loop: CASSLAQVLTTNEKLFF. The CDR3 DNA reads TGTGCCAGCAGCTTGGCGCAGGTTCTCACAACTAATGAAAAACTGTTTTTT. Together with reference TRBV7-9 and TRBJ1-4, the CDR3 gives the full variable domain: DTGVSQNPRHKITKRGQNVTFRCDPISEHNRLYWYRQTLGQGPEFLTYFQNEAQLEKSRLLSDRFSAERPKGSFSTLEIQRTEQGDSAMYLCASSLAQVLTTNEKLFFGSGTQLSVL.

CDR3 nucleotide sequence: TGTGCCAGCACCAGAGGACAGGGGGCCTACAATGAGCAGTTCTTC. Its translation is CASTRGQGAYNEQFF. This chain connects TRBV2 to TRBJ2-1, with 10 bases lining up with TRBD1. CDR3 length: 15 amino acids. Losses at the gene ends were 7 bases for V and 2 bases for J; bases not matched to a gene: 5. In germline, CDR1 is SNHLY, CDR2 FYNNEI.

This clonotype was recorded a few times. Because it lacks the conserved phenylalanine or tryptophan at the end, this CDR3 is likely a read error. No DNA is shown, since the ends of the CDR3 on it are uncertain; the CDR3 is the one TCRdb lists. V gene TRBV6-4 combines with J gene TRBJ1-1. CDR1 MRHNA and CDR2 SNTAGT come from the germline V gene. From its first to its last residue, the CDR3 has 8 amino acids. CDR3 protein: CASMGSGI.

V gene TRBV30 combines with J gene TRBJ1-1; D gene unclear. Trimming took 0 bases from V and 3 from J, leaving 14 bases between them. The CDR3 runs to 15 residues. Germline loops: CDR1 GTSNPN, CDR2 SVGIG (reference sequence). CDR3 in DNA: TGTGCCTGGAGTGTTGGTATTGGGTGGGACACTGAAGCTTTCTTT. Protein: CAWSVGIGWDTEAFF. Full variable domain (missing parts from reference TRBV30 and TRBJ1-1): SQTIHQWPATLVQPVGSPLSLECTVEGTSNPNLYWYRQAAGRGLQLLFYSVGIGQISSEVPQNLSASRPQDRQFILSSKKLLLSDSGFYLCAWSVGIGWDTEAFFGQGTRLTVV.

This clonotype was found many times. DNA for the CDR3: TGTGCCAGCAGCGTAAGATCCGCAGCGGGCACCGGGGAGCTGTTTTTT. This codes for CASSVRSAAGTGELFF. The chain joins TRBV9 to TRBJ2-2, with D possibly TRBD2 on 6 matching bases. This CDR3 spans 16 amino acids. V gave up 1 base and J gave up 4 bases, with 14 bases separating them. Germline V lookup: CDR1 SGDLS, CDR2 YYNGEE.

This chain's CDR3 is CASSYWDMFRTYEQYF. DNA of the CDR3: TGTGCCAGCAGTTACTGGGATATGTTTAGGACCTACGAGCAGTACTTC. J is TRBJ2-7 and V is TRBV6-5, with D unclear. CDR1 is MNHEY and CDR2 is SVGAGI in the germline V gene. The CDR3 totals 16 residues. V was trimmed by 1 base and J by 2 bases, leaving 15 bases between them.

This clonotype was seen a handful of times. The chain recombines TRBV18 with TRBJ2-7; D may correspond to TRBD1 or TRBD2 (5 bases each). Germline V lookup: CDR1 KGHSH, CDR2 LQKENI. The CDR3 contains 13 residues. The V and J ends lost 6 bases and 7 bases respectively, with 16 bases between them. The CDR3: CASSPGPGGEQYF. The DNA for the CDR3 is TGTGCCAGCTCGCCGGGACCAGGTGGGGAGCAGTACTTC.

In this sample, this clonotype turned up many times. The gene calls are TRBV9 and TRBJ2-1; no firm D call. Trimming stripped 4 bases from V and 8 bases from J, with 13 bases between. The CDR3 runs to 13 residues. Germline values: CDR1 SGDLS, CDR2 YYNGEE. The CDR3 region has the DNA TGTGCCAGCAGCTCGCACCATGAGGATGAGCAGTTCTTC. Translating gives CASSSHHEDEQFF.

CDR3 in amino acids: CASSQTGVHEQYF. The CDR3 coding sequence is TGTGCCAGCAGCCAAACAGGGGTTCACGAGCAGTACTTC. This chain uses TRBV28 with TRBJ2-7; 7 nucleotides agree with TRBD1. V lost 6 bases, J lost 5 bases, and 7 bases stayed unmatched. Germline V gene sequence: CDR1 MDHEN, CDR2 SYDVKM. The CDR3 consists of 13 residues. Filled out from reference TRBV28 and TRBJ2-7, the complete variable domain reads DVKVTQSSRYLVKRTGEKVFLECVQDMDHENMFWYRQDPGLGLRLIYFSYDVKMKEKGDIPEGYSVSREKKERFSLILESASTNQTSMYLCASSQTGVHEQYFGPGTRLTVT.